This entry lists 19 T cell receptor beta chains sequenced from one sample in a study of shared clonotypes between healthy human individuals. This table comes from immunoSEQ multiplex PCR, and its TCRdb copy is limited to in-frame clones, with some not included. The sample yields 2 million to 2.5 million clones, 85% to 95% seen once. Sequenced sample: naive CD4+ T cells from PBMCs. Regarding subset: CD45RA+ positively selected. These receptors were collected from a man younger than 30 in good health. Some clones in this sample may be carry-over from other donors' samples.

The chain is built from TRBV2 and TRBJ2-6; 9 bases match TRBD1. Per germline, CDR1 SNHLY and CDR2 FYNNEI. The CDR3 sequence is 16 residues long. V lost 9 bases to trimming and J lost 1 base; unmatched junction nucleotides: 7. The CDR3, as DNA: TGTGCCAGTCAAGGGACAGGGATGTCTGGGGCCAACGTCCTGACTTTC. Protein sequence: CASQGTGMSGANVLTF.

V usage is TRBV28 and J usage is TRBJ1-5; D possibly corresponds to TRBD1 (6 bases). The CDR3 spans 17 residues. From germline, CDR1 is MDHEN and CDR2 SYDVKM. The V gene lost 6 bases and the J gene lost 4 bases, with 22 bases spanning the gap. The CDR3 DNA sequence: TGTGCCAGCAGAGATACAGGGAGGGGGAGTAGGAATCAGCCCCAGCATTTT. It translates to CASRDTGRGSRNQPQHF.

J is TRBJ2-5 and V is TRBV5-1; 8 bases align to TRBD1. V gave up 4 bases and J gave up 4 bases; unmatched junction bases: 6. CDR3 length: 14 residues. In germline, CDR1 is SGHRS, CDR2 YFSETQ. In DNA, the CDR3 is TGCGCCAGCAGCCGCAGGGGGCGGTTAGAGACCCAGTACTTC. Protein product: CASSRRGRLETQYF.

This clone showed up just once. The CDR3 DNA reads as TGTGCCAGTACCCCAGGCGGGGTGGATACGCAGTATTTT. It encodes CASTPGGVDTQYF. V is TRBV19 and J is TRBJ2-3; the D gene is possibly TRBD2 (6 bases). Germline V CDR1 and CDR2: LNHDA, SQIVND (reference sequence). The CDR3 contains 13 residues. Trimming cost V 7 bases and J 6 bases, with 14 bases left between them.

The genes are TRBV7-8 and TRBJ1-1; unclear D gene. The CDR3 consists of 15 residues. Trimming shortened V by 1 base and J by 0 bases, and 9 bases separated the two germline ends. Looked up from germline, CDR1 is SGHVS and CDR2 is FQNEAQ. DNA for the CDR3: TGTGCCAGCAGCTTAGTGGCGAATCTGAACACTGAAGCTTTCTTT. Protein sequence: CASSLVANLNTEAFF. Full variable domain (missing parts from reference TRBV7-8 and TRBJ1-1): GAGVSQSPRYKVAKRGQDVALRCDPISGHVSLFWYQQALGQGPEFLTYFQNEAQLDKSGLPSDRFFAERPEGSVSTLKIQRTQQEDSAVYLCASSLVANLNTEAFFGQGTRLTVV.

Remarks on this clone: Different DNA sequences within this sample yield the same CDR3. J is TRBJ2-7 and V is TRBV6-5; TRBD1 agrees at 7 bases. The V segment lost 5 bases and the J segment 3 bases; nucleotides outside the gene matches: 4. The CDR3 totals 13 residues. Germline V lookup: CDR1 MNHEY, CDR2 SVGAGI. The DNA for the CDR3 is TGTGCCAGCAGTCGGTCAGGGGGCTACGAGCAGTACTTC. Its protein is CASSRSGGYEQYF.

The chain links TRBV5-1 to TRBJ2-6, with D unresolved. CDR3 length: 16 amino acids. From germline, CDR1 is SGHRS and CDR2 YFSETQ. The germline V and J ends were trimmed by 4 bases and 0 bases, with 11 bases remaining between them. The chain's CDR3 is CASSPRQDSGANVLTF. The CDR3, as DNA: TGCGCCAGCAGCCCCCGCCAGGACTCTGGGGCCAACGTCCTGACTTTC.

V and J are TRBV30 and TRBJ2-6; D may be TRBD1 (5 bases). V shed 5 bases and J shed 2 bases, with 13 bases lying between them. The CDR3 spans 15 residues. The germline V gene has CDR1 GTSNPN and CDR2 SVGIG (reference sequence). The CDR3 spells CAWDSQGAGANVLTF. The CDR3 DNA reads TGTGCCTGGGATAGCCAGGGTGCTGGGGCCAACGTCCTGACTTTC.

The V gene is TRBV6-5, the J gene TRBJ2-7, with 7 nucleotides matching TRBD1. V was pared by 2 bases and J by 7 bases, with 5 bases of the junction left unmatched. Per the germline V gene, CDR1 is MNHEY and CDR2 is SVGAGI. The CDR3 covers 13 residues. The CDR3, as DNA: TGTGCCAGCAGTTACAACAGGGGCGGTGAGCAGTACTTC. Translation: CASSYNRGGEQYF.

This clone was seen only a few times. The chain has TRBV7-3 and TRBJ1-1; no firm D call. Germline-derived CDR1 and CDR2 are SGHTA and FQGTGA. The V and J ends lost 0 bases and 10 bases respectively, with 12 bases between them. This CDR3 contains 13 residues. CDR3 sequence (DNA): TGTGCCAGCAGCTTAACCCGGGAGAAAACAGCTTTCTTT. Translating gives CASSLTREKTAFF.

V and J are TRBV7-9 and TRBJ2-5; D possibly corresponds to TRBD2 (6 bases). V shed 5 bases and J shed 4 bases, with 17 bases lying between them. Germline CDR1 and CDR2: SEHNR and FQNEAQ (reference sequence). The CDR3 has 15 residues. In DNA form, the CDR3 reads TGTGCCAGCAGCCCTGCGGGGCGGGAAGGAGAGACCCAGTACTTC. Amino acid sequence: CASSPAGREGETQYF. Combining the CDR3 with reference TRBV7-9 and TRBJ2-5 gives the whole variable domain DTGVSQNPRHKITKRGQNVTFRCDPISEHNRLYWYRQTLGQGPEFLTYFQNEAQLEKSRLLSDRFSAERPKGSFSTLEIQRTEQGDSAMYLCASSPAGREGETQYFGPGTRLLVL.

The chain has TRBV6-6 and TRBJ1-4, with 9 bases aligning to TRBD1. V gave up 7 bases and J gave up 8 bases; unmatched junction bases: 8. This CDR3 region has 14 residues. The V gene's germline CDR1 is MNHNY and CDR2 SVGAGI (reference sequence). Here the CDR3 DNA reads TGTGCCAGCAATGACAGGGGGAGTGAGGAAAAACTGTTTTTT. Translated: CASNDRGSEEKLFF.

This clone was detected once. V is TRBV15 and J is TRBJ1-2; D perhaps matches TRBD1 (5 bases). The V end was cut by 2 bases, the J end by 4 bases, with 17 bases between. Germline V gene sequence: CDR1 LNHNV, CDR2 YYDKDF (reference sequence). The CDR3 is 16 residues long. The CDR3 protein is CATSRPLRGRGYGYTF. DNA of the CDR3: TGTGCCACCAGCAGACCCCTTAGGGGCCGAGGCTATGGCTACACCTTC.

This clone was observed once. The chain uses TRBV6-6 and TRBJ2-7, with 7 bases matching TRBD2. The CDR3 consists of 16 residues. Germline CDR1 is MNHNY and CDR2 is SVGAGI (reference sequence). The V segment lost 0 bases and the J segment 5 bases; nucleotides outside the gene matches: 10. The CDR3 sequence is CASSYSSGTLSNEQYF. CDR3 sequence (DNA): TGTGCCAGCAGTTACTCGAGCGGGACGTTAAGCAACGAGCAGTACTTC.

The CDR3 DNA reads TGTGCCAGCAGCTTTCGGAGGGGACTGCCCACCGGGGAGCTGTTTTTT. This codes for CASSFRRGLPTGELFF. V usage is TRBV5-6 and J usage is TRBJ2-2; weak D call: TRBD2 (6 bases). The V gene's germline CDR1 is SGHDT and CDR2 YYEEEE. This CDR3 comprises 16 residues. V was cut by 2 bases and J by 4 bases, with 15 bases left in between.

To note about this clone: Additional DNA sequences in this sample encode the identical CDR3. The V call is TRBV7-2, the J call TRBJ2-1; no firm D call. Germline values: CDR1 SGHTA, CDR2 FQGNSA. The CDR3 is 12 residues long. Trimming left V 1 base short and J 7 bases short, with 5 bases between. CDR3 DNA: TGTGCCAGCAGCTTAGTAGGGAATGAGCAGTTCTTC. Its translation: CASSLVGNEQFF.

This chain connects TRBV9 to TRBJ1-1, with a tentative D call TRBD1 (5 bases). Germline V CDR1 and CDR2: SGDLS, YYNGEE. The V end was cut by 6 bases, the J end by 0 bases, with 15 bases between. This CDR3 is 15 amino acids long. Here the CDR3 reads CASNVGEGMNTEAFF. The CDR3 DNA follows: TGTGCCAGCAACGTGGGAGAGGGGATGAACACTGAAGCTTTCTTT.

This clone has a single count. The chain has TRBV25-1 and TRBJ2-6; D perhaps matches TRBD1 (8 bases). In germline, CDR1 is MGHDK, CDR2 SYGVNS. The CDR3 extends over 15 amino acids. The V end lost 6 bases, the J end lost 12 bases, and 21 bases lay between the germline ends. In nucleotides, the CDR3 is TGTGCCAGCAGCGAGAACAGGGGGGGCCTCGGCGTCCTGACTTTC. Translating gives CASSENRGGLGVLTF.

This chain uses TRBV2 with TRBJ2-7; D possibly corresponds to TRBD1 (6 bases). The CDR3 totals 14 residues. Germline loops: CDR1 SNHLY, CDR2 FYNNEI. Deletions cut 3 bases from V and 2 bases from J, with 11 bases between. CDR3 sequence: CASSEETGPYEQYF. CDR3 nucleotides: TGTGCCAGCAGTGAGGAAACAGGGCCCTACGAGCAGTACTTC.